What follows is one TCR beta chain and its context. No cognate antigen has been identified for it. Within one base of it there is no much larger clone, and no base qualities were kept. At one collaborating source in Seattle, patients were enrolled during active infection and were followed longitudinally through the course of disease. Whole blood was collected in K2EDTA tubes by collaborating institutions according to the institutions' own protocols. Collaborator samples were shipped for TCRbeta analysis as frozen whole blood, isolated PBMCs, or DNA extracted from either sample type. This entry belongs to a study of blood T cell repertoires in COVID-19 (dated by TCRdb to the early 2020s). The study in broad terms: The collaborator samples originated in the United States, Italy and Spain and spanned the acute and convalescent phases of COVID-19. Subjects who had been exposed to COVID-19, were actively infected with it, or had recovered from it provided the deeply sampled blood TCRbeta repertoires that made up the dataset. The repertoires were released in a freely available public database intended as a resource for research on the immune response to SARS-CoV-2. The samples were drawn from two sources: the first 160 participants of the ongoing ImmuneRACE study, and approximately 1,300 subjects contributed by 6 global collaborators. Nearly every sample came with metadata listing a de-identified subject ID, COVID-19 status, age in years and sex. The prospective study material was composed of cDNA or gDNA derived from T cells, B-cell-depleted T cells, or PBMCs. HLA class I and class II types, where available, came from metadata supplied by the sample provider rather than from assay-based typing.

The germline V gene gives CDR1 as SGHDT and CDR2 as YYEEEE. Clipping removes 4 bases from V and 10 bases from J, with 8 as the unmatched junction base count. The CDR3 holds 15 amino acids from the cysteine to the phenylalanine. Here the CDR3 DNA is all that survives: 45 bases in frame from base 1. General study outcomes and caveats: The quantity of clinical and demographic metadata differed by source and by participant and was supplied without curation.

TCRbeta CDR3 regions were amplified from genomic DNA using the immunoSEQ Assay, a bias-controlled multiplex PCR. Turning to the authors' computational methods: The number of nucleated cells in each sample was estimated by amplification of reference gene primers within the assay. To quantify the absolute abundance of each unique TCRbeta CDR3 rearrangement, sequence reads were collapsed and filtered. Productive Simpson clonality was computed per sample as the square root of Simpson's diversity index over productive rearrangements. TCRdb retrieved this table from immuneACCESS and kept in-frame rearrangements only. Not all clones are present; in checked studies, unresolved V genes account for under half, and no reason is known for the remainder. V and J calls and clone size are those listed in that table; D and trimming were worked out from the DNA. Present in this sample are 330,000 or so clones, roughly 87% of which were seen just once. The ten largest clones capture roughly a tenth of the sample.

The material sequenced was peripheral blood. The chain is encoded by TRBV5-6 joined to TRBJ1-6; TRBD1 matches 10 bases in the middle. The clonotype originates from a man aged 25 to 45 with COVID-19, enrolled during active disease. Here is the DNA: TGTGCCAGCAGCACTAGACAGGGGGCATGGTCACCCCTCCACTTT. Its product reads: CASSTRQGAWSPLHF.